One sample yielded the 24 T cell receptor beta chains listed below, sequenced in a study of T cell repertoires in cytomegalovirus infection. No cognate antigen is known for these TCRs. TCRdb re-derived calls from the reads in MiXCR, one entry per CDR3 protein. The sample has about 280,000 distinct CDR3 sequences, about 20% seen once. The sequenced sample was cultured PBMCs, obtained from culture after CMV antigen stimulation. The source is a human donor in good health (CMV status not recorded). Some clones in this sample may be carry-over from other donors' samples.

V gene TRBV7-9 combines with J gene TRBJ2-1; D gene unclear. Germline CDR1 reads SEHNR; CDR2 reads FQNEAQ (reference sequence). The CDR3 is 16 residues long. The ends were cut back, 2 bases at V and 2 bases at J, with 13 bases in the middle. The CDR3 is CASSLSASWAYNEQFF. The CDR3 nucleotides are TGTGCCAGCAGCTTAAGTGCCTCTTGGGCCTACAATGAGCAGTTCTTC.

The chain is built from TRBV20-1 and TRBJ1-5, with TRBD1 matching 7 bases. The CDR3 is made up of 14 amino acids. Germline lookup yields CDR1 DFQATT and CDR2 SNEGSKA (reference sequence). Losses at the gene ends were 1 base for V and 4 bases for J; bases not matched to a gene: 4. CDR3 coding DNA: TGCAGTGCTAGAGGGACAGGCCGAAATCAGCCCCAGCATTTT. Its protein product is CSARGTGRNQPQHF.

This clonotype has at least ten counts. The genes are TRBV7-2 and TRBJ2-6, with 12 bases fitting TRBD2. Germline V CDR1 and CDR2: SGHTA, FQGNSA. The CDR3 contains 16 residues. The trim removed 5 bases at V and 3 bases at J, leaving 2 bases unmatched. DNA for the CDR3: TGTGCCAGCAGCAGACTAGCGGGAGTTGGGGCCAACGTCCTGACTTTC. This sequence encodes CASSRLAGVGANVLTF.

This clonotype has just a few counts. The chain is built from TRBV5-1 and TRBJ2-1, with a possible D match to TRBD2 (6 bases). Germline lookup yields CDR1 SGHRS and CDR2 YFSETQ. V was cut by 7 bases and J by 8 bases, with 19 bases left in between. CDR3 length: 14 residues. DNA for the CDR3: TGCGCCAGCGGACTTAGGACAATAGCGGATGAGCAGTTCTTC. This codes for CASGLRTIADEQFF. Combining the CDR3 with reference TRBV5-1 and TRBJ2-1 gives the whole variable domain KAGVTQTPRYLIKTRGQQVTLSCSPISGHRSVSWYQQTPGQGLQFLFEYFSETQRNKGNFPGRFSGRQFSNSRSEMNVSTLELGDSALYLCASGLRTIADEQFFGPGTRLTVL.

The chain is built from TRBV2 and TRBJ2-7, with 9 bases identical to TRBD2. The CDR3 is 18 residues long. Trimming cost V 3 bases and J 6 bases; bases outside gene matches: 18. In germline, CDR1 is SNHLY, CDR2 FYNNEI. CDR3 sequence: CASSDRAPFGREGGEQYF. The CDR3 nucleotides read TGTGCCAGCAGTGATCGAGCCCCCTTTGGGCGGGAGGGCGGCGAGCAGTACTTC. The full variable domain, rest sourced from reference TRBV2 and TRBJ2-7, is EPEVTQTPSHQVTQMGQEVILRCVPISNHLYFYWYRQILGQKVEFLVSFYNNEISEKSEIFDDQFSVERPDGSNFTLKIRSTKLEDSAMYFCASSDRAPFGREGGEQYFGPGTRLTVT.

Only a few counts were recorded for this clonotype. The chain employs TRBV6-5 and TRBJ1-2; no reliable D call. Deletions cut 0 bases from V and 2 bases from J, with 13 bases between. Germline V gives CDR1 MNHEY, CDR2 SVGAGI. This CDR3 is 16 amino acids long. This CDR3 reads CASSYSSGLTNYGYTF. DNA of the CDR3: TGTGCCAGCAGTTACTCGTCGGGTTTAACGAACTATGGCTACACCTTC.

At least ten counts were recorded for this clonotype. The V and J genes are TRBV7-2 and TRBJ1-2; 7 bases fit TRBD1. The V segment lost 3 bases and the J segment 6 bases; nucleotides outside the gene matches: 7. This CDR3 region has 14 residues. CDR1 SGHTA and CDR2 FQGNSA come from the germline V gene. The CDR3 region is CASSFSTGIHGYTF. In DNA, the CDR3 is TGTGCCAGCAGCTTCTCGACAGGGATCCATGGCTACACCTTC.

This clonotype appeared a few times. The J gene is TRBJ2-4, the V gene TRBV7-2; D is undetermined. Trimming stripped 7 bases from V and 0 bases from J, with 13 bases between. There are 15 residues in the CDR3. In germline, CDR1 is SGHTA, CDR2 FQGNSA. Here the CDR3 reads CASKPTSRAKNIQYF. CDR3 DNA: TGTGCCAGCAAACCCACCTCACGAGCCAAAAACATTCAGTACTTC.

This clonotype was counted many times. The V call is TRBV7-9, the J call TRBJ2-5; D gene unclear. In germline, CDR1 is SEHNR, CDR2 FQNEAQ (reference sequence). CDR3 length: 15 residues. The V gene lost 1 base and the J gene lost 5 bases, with 14 bases spanning the gap. The CDR3: CASSLVQSSLETQYF. DNA for the CDR3: TGTGCCAGCAGCTTAGTCCAGTCATCCTTGGAGACCCAGTACTTC.

The chain links TRBV4-3 to TRBJ2-5; a weak D match, TRBD2 (6 bases). Deletions cut 2 bases from V and 4 bases from J, with 20 bases between. The CDR3 extends over 17 amino acids. Germline V gives CDR1 LGHNA, CDR2 YSLEER. The CDR3, as DNA: TGCGCCAGCAGCCAACCTTGGGACGGGAGAGCGCGAGAGACCCAGTACTTC. It translates to CASSQPWDGRARETQYF.

In this sample, this clonotype turned up many times. The gene calls are TRBV7-2 and TRBJ2-7, with D hard to call. The CDR3 contains 14 residues. Germline V gives CDR1 SGHTA, CDR2 FQGNSA. The V gene lost 3 bases and the J gene lost 2 bases, with 11 bases spanning the gap. The CDR3 region has the DNA TGTGCCAGCAGCTTCGTAGGGTCGACCTACGAGCAGTACTTC. Translating gives CASSFVGSTYEQYF.

The sample holds many counts of this clonotype. CDR3 residues: CASSRTGPGYEQYV. In DNA, the CDR3 is TGTGCCAGCAGTCGGACGGGGCCAGGCTACGAGCAGTACGTC. The chain employs TRBV7-9 and TRBJ2-7; the D call may be TRBD1 or TRBD2 (5 bases each). The CDR3 covers 14 residues. Germline V lookup: CDR1 SEHNR, CDR2 FQNEAQ (reference sequence). Trimming took off 6 bases at V and 3 bases at J, with 15 bases between the two ends.

The rearrangement links TRBV7-3 to TRBJ2-5; no clear D. Germline-derived CDR1 and CDR2 are SGHTA and FQGTGA. CDR3 size: 13 residues. The germline V and J ends were trimmed by 1 base and 1 base, with 4 bases remaining between them. The CDR3 sequence is CASSLIVQETQYF. The CDR3 DNA is TGTGCCAGCAGCTTAATTGTCCAAGAGACCCAGTACTTC.

This clonotype was picked up one time. The V gene is TRBV20-1, the J gene TRBJ2-7, with 11 bases aligning to TRBD2. The CDR3 loop spans 16 amino acids. Germline V gene data show CDR1 as DFQATT and CDR2 as SNEGSKA (reference sequence). V was clipped by 7 bases and J by 3 bases; unmatched bases: 14. The CDR3 DNA follows: TGCAGTGTTCCGGGACTAGCGGAGTCGTGGGGCTACGAGCAGTACTTC. The encoded protein is CSVPGLAESWGYEQYF.

The V and J genes are TRBV19 and TRBJ2-7, with 7 bases matching TRBD1. Germline CDR1 LNHDA, CDR2 SQIVND (reference sequence). The CDR3 contains 16 residues. The V gene end was trimmed by 3 bases and the J gene end by 2 bases; junction bases not matched to a gene: 10. In DNA form, the CDR3 reads TGTGCCAGTAGTATTCCCGGACAGGTCCAAGCCTACGAGCAGTACTTC. Translating it yields CASSIPGQVQAYEQYF. Together with reference TRBV19 and TRBJ2-7, the CDR3 gives the full variable domain: DGGITQSPKYLFRKEGQNVTLSCEQNLNHDAMYWYRQDPGQGLRLIYYSQIVNDFQKGDIAEGYSVSREKKESFPLTVTSAQKNPTAFYLCASSIPGQVQAYEQYFGPGTRLTVT.

This clonotype has a count of ten or more. The chain couples TRBV14 to TRBJ1-5; weak D call: TRBD1 (6 bases). The germline V gene encodes CDR1 SGHDN and CDR2 FVKESK. Trimming pared 5 bases from V and 0 bases from J, leaving 17 bases between. CDR3 length: 17 residues. The CDR3 nucleotides are TGTGCCAGCAGCTTACCGCGGGACACATCTAGCAATCAGCCCCAGCATTTT. Residues: CASSLPRDTSSNQPQHF.

This chain connects TRBV29-1 to TRBJ2-5, with D uncertain. The V gene lost 8 bases and the J gene lost 0 bases, with 13 bases spanning the gap. The CDR3 is 13 residues long. The germline V gene has CDR1 SQVTM and CDR2 ANQGSEA. The CDR3 protein is CSPRLLYQETQYF. Here the CDR3 DNA reads TGCAGCCCCAGATTATTGTACCAAGAGACCCAGTACTTC.

This clonotype was seen a few times. The gene calls are TRBV2 and TRBJ1-2; a weak D match, TRBD1 (6 bases). The V gene's germline CDR1 is SNHLY and CDR2 FYNNEI. Trimming shortened V by 11 bases and J by 0 bases, and 7 bases separated the two germline ends. The CDR3 has 11 amino acids. The CDR3 loop is CAWTANYGYTF. CDR3 DNA: TGTGCCTGGACAGCTAACTATGGCTACACCTTC.

A note on this clonotype: Just one base apart from a much larger clone, this may be a read error. The rearrangement uses TRBV5-4 and TRBJ2-1, with 11 positions matching TRBD1. Unmatched junction bases numbered 4, after V lost 4 bases and J lost 4 bases. The CDR3 length is 15 residues. Germline V gives CDR1 SGHNT, CDR2 YYREEE (reference sequence). CDR3 bases: TGTGCCAGCAGCATATGGGACAGGGGGTACAATGAGCAGTTCTTC. Its translation: CASSIWDRGYNEQFF.

This chain joins TRBV6-6 and TRBJ2-7; weak D call: TRBD2 (5 bases). The V end lost 0 bases, the J end lost 1 base, and 7 bases lay between the germline ends. Germline CDR1 reads MNHNY; CDR2 reads SVGAGI (reference sequence). CDR3 length: 14 amino acids. The DNA of the CDR3 is TGTGCCAGCAGTTACTCGCCGGGGTCCTACGAGCAGTACGTC. Amino acids: CASSYSPGSYEQYV.

The chain has TRBV20-1 and TRBJ2-2; the match to TRBD1 covers 8 bases. The J segment lost 2 bases and the V segment lost 5 bases, leaving 7 bases of the junction unmatched. This CDR3 contains 15 residues. Germline V gene data show CDR1 as DFQATT and CDR2 as SNEGSKA (reference sequence). CDR3 protein: CSAGIQGVNTGELFF. The CDR3 DNA reads as TGCAGTGCTGGAATACAGGGGGTCAACACCGGGGAGCTGTTTTTT.

The V gene is TRBV7-9, the J gene TRBJ2-2; 7 positions agree with TRBD1. There are 17 residues in the CDR3. Germline V gene lookup returns CDR1 SEHNR and CDR2 FQNEAQ (reference sequence). With 2 bases clipped from V and 5 bases from J, the junction kept 11 bases outside the gene matches. DNA for the CDR3: TGTGCCAGCAGCTTAAATGTCATGGGGACAGCGACCGGGGAGCTGTTTTTT. The encoded protein is CASSLNVMGTATGELFF.

The V and J genes are TRBV6-5 and TRBJ1-1; D perhaps matches TRBD1 (5 bases). The V end was cut by 7 bases, the J end by 1 base, with 13 bases between. Germline CDR1 MNHEY, CDR2 SVGAGI. This CDR3 spans 14 amino acids. The CDR3 nucleotides are TGTGCCAGCAATCCATTGACAGCGAACACTGAAGCTTTCTTT. This gives the protein CASNPLTANTEAFF.

In its sample, this clonotype was seen many times. The chain is built from TRBV7-2 and TRBJ2-5; 13 bases are shared with TRBD2. Germline CDR1 and CDR2: SGHTA and FQGNSA. This CDR3 is built from 16 residues. V was pared by 5 bases and J by 6 bases, with 9 bases of the junction left unmatched. The CDR3 nucleotides are TGTGCCAGCAGCACTGGGACTAGCGGGACTGGGAAGACCCAGTACTTC. Amino acids: CASSTGTSGTGKTQYF.